What follows are 28 T cell receptor beta chains derived from one specimen sequenced in a study of technical replicates of blood from a handful of donors. The repertoire was sequenced with immunoSEQ multiplex PCR; TCRdb's copy has only in-frame clones and lacks some. The sample yields about 88,000 clones, 85% to 95% seen once. Specimen: T cells isolated from PBMCs. The source of these receptors is a human donor in good health.

V and J are TRBV11-3 and TRBJ1-1; 7 nucleotides match TRBD1. This CDR3 has 14 residues. V gave up 3 bases and J gave up 4 bases; unmatched junction bases: 5. The V gene's germline CDR1 is SGHNT and CDR2 YENEEA. The CDR3 sequence is CASSFEDRATEAFF. CDR3 DNA sequence: TGTGCCAGCAGCTTCGAAGACAGGGCCACTGAAGCTTTCTTT.

This chain uses TRBV4-1 with TRBJ2-3; the D gene is possibly TRBD1 (6 bases). Germline V CDR1 and CDR2: MGHRA, YSYEKL. CDR3 size: 19 residues. Trimming stripped 0 bases from V and 2 bases from J, with 21 bases between. The CDR3 sequence: CASSQDSQGIGIITDTQYF. CDR3 sequence (DNA): TGCGCCAGCAGCCAAGACTCCCAGGGGATCGGAATAATCACAGATACGCAGTATTTT.

This clone was counted once. The chain carries TRBV10-3 and TRBJ2-7, with a tentative D call TRBD2 (5 bases). The CDR3 is made up of 15 amino acids. Germline values: CDR1 ENHRY, CDR2 SYGVKD. Trimming left V 4 bases short and J 4 bases short, with 17 bases between. The chain's CDR3 is CAISVFRRARYEQYF. The CDR3 nucleotides read TGTGCCATCAGTGTTTTTAGGCGGGCCCGGTACGAGCAGTACTTC.

The chain combines TRBV5-1 with TRBJ1-1, with a tentative D call TRBD1 (6 bases). The CDR3 has 14 amino acids. Trimming left V 6 bases short and J 1 base short, with 13 bases between. Germline V lookup: CDR1 SGHRS, CDR2 YFSETQ. CDR3 DNA sequence: TGCGCCAGCATTGGGGACATCGGGAACACTGAAGCTTTCTTT. As protein: CASIGDIGNTEAFF.

The rearrangement joins TRBV9 to TRBJ2-3; D is possibly TRBD2 (5 bases). The CDR3 is 12 amino acids. Germline-derived CDR1 and CDR2 are SGDLS and YYNGEE. V lost 4 bases to trimming and J lost 4 bases, with 7 bases between them. The CDR3 coding sequence is TGTGCCAGCAGCACTAGATCAGATACGCAGTATTTT. This translates into CASSTRSDTQYF.

This chain links TRBV5-5 with TRBJ2-7; perhaps TRBD2 as D (6 bases). Germline lookup yields CDR1 SGHKS and CDR2 YYEKEE (reference sequence). The CDR3 extends over 14 amino acids. V lost 4 bases to trimming and J lost 5 bases, with 16 bases between them. The CDR3 nucleotides read TGTGCCAGCAGCCTTGCTCGGGGGTTTCACGAGCAGTACTTC. Translated: CASSLARGFHEQYF.

This clone has only a few counts. DNA of the CDR3: TGTGCCGAGTCGGGGGGCGCGGGTGGCTACACCTTC. Translating it yields CAESGGAGGYTF. This sequence joins TRBV5-4 and TRBJ1-2, with a possible D match to TRBD1 (6 bases). Trimming took 10 bases from V and 7 from J, leaving 17 bases between them. The germline gives CDR1 SGHNT, CDR2 YYREEE (reference sequence). The CDR3 loop spans 12 amino acids. The whole variable domain, filled in from reference TRBV5-4 and TRBJ1-2, reads ETGVTQSPTHLIKTRGQQVTLRCSSQSGHNTVSWYQQALGQGPQFIFQYYREEENGRGNFPPRFSGLQFPNYSSELNVNALELDDSALYLCAESGGAGGYTFGSGTRLTVV.

The rearrangement links TRBV5-4 to TRBJ2-2, with D perhaps TRBD2 (6 bases). CDR1 is SGHNT and CDR2 is YYREEE in the germline V gene (reference sequence). V was clipped by 4 bases and J by 1 base, with 11 bases between them. CDR3 length equals 15 residues. The CDR3 protein is CASSTRDWNTGELFF. CDR3 DNA sequence: TGTGCCAGCAGCACCCGGGACTGGAACACCGGGGAGCTGTTTTTT.

V is TRBV5-8 and J is TRBJ1-1; D perhaps matches TRBD1 (5 bases). The V end lost 4 bases, the J end lost 8 bases, and 15 bases lay between the germline ends. CDR1 is SGHTS, CDR2 YDEGEE, per germline. CDR3 length equals 13 residues. CDR3 protein: CASSVGLQGEAFF. The CDR3 DNA sequence: TGTGCCAGCAGCGTGGGACTGCAGGGCGAAGCTTTCTTT.

The chain combines TRBV5-1 with TRBJ2-2; possible D gene TRBD1, 5 bases. Germline V gene data show CDR1 as SGHRS and CDR2 as YFSETQ. V lost 1 base, J lost 5 bases, and 12 bases lay in between. This CDR3 region has 15 residues. CDR3 DNA sequence: TGCGCCAGCAGCTTGCAGGGTTTAGGAACCGGGGAGCTGTTTTTT. Its protein is CASSLQGLGTGELFF.

A few counts support this clone. V is TRBV7-9 and J is TRBJ1-1; TRBD1 matches 12 bases. With 3 bases clipped from V and 10 bases from J, the junction kept 6 bases outside the gene matches. The CDR3 contains 14 residues. In germline, CDR1 is SEHNR, CDR2 FQNEAQ (reference sequence). The CDR3 protein is CASSFGTGGKGAFF. The CDR3, as DNA: TGTGCCAGCAGCTTCGGGACAGGGGGCAAGGGAGCTTTCTTT.

For the CDR3, the DNA is TGTGCCAGCAGGACACCCCCTAAGACTGAAGCTTTCTTT. Translating it yields CASRTPPKTEAFF. The V gene is TRBV6-5, the J gene TRBJ1-1; D gene unclear. Between the trimmed V and J ends, which lost 6 bases and 5 bases, there was a span of 13 bases. The CDR3 extends over 13 amino acids. Germline V CDR1 and CDR2: MNHEY, SVGAGI.

V gene TRBV7-9 combines with J gene TRBJ2-5; 7 bases are shared with TRBD2. The J segment lost 8 bases and the V segment lost 7 bases, leaving 16 bases of the junction unmatched. CDR1 and CDR2 (germline): SEHNR, FQNEAQ (reference sequence). The CDR3 totals 15 residues. The CDR3: CASIPQLSSGGTQYF. The CDR3 DNA reads TGTGCCAGCATCCCGCAACTCTCTAGCGGTGGTACCCAGTACTTC.

V is TRBV29-1 and J is TRBJ2-7; 10 bases are shared with TRBD1. V gave up 2 bases and J gave up 0 bases; unmatched junction bases: 22. Per the germline V gene, CDR1 is SQVTM and CDR2 is ANQGSEA. The CDR3 runs 21 residues. The CDR3 protein is CSVELDLLGQGSLVSSYEQYF. The CDR3 bases are TGCAGCGTTGAACTGGACCTTCTGGGACAGGGGAGCTTGGTGAGCTCCTACGAGCAGTACTTC.

The chain combines TRBV18 with TRBJ2-6; 8 bases align to TRBD1. Germline V gene sequence: CDR1 KGHSH, CDR2 LQKENI. The junction had 5 bases not matched to a gene; V was cut back by 1 base and J by 0 bases. CDR3 size: 18 residues. The CDR3 DNA sequence: TGTGCCAGCTCACCACGGCAGGGGGCCGACTCTGGGGCCAACGTCCTGACTTTC. Its translation is CASSPRQGADSGANVLTF.

The chain combines TRBV7-2 with TRBJ2-5; the match to TRBD1 covers 10 bases. CDR1 is SGHTA and CDR2 is FQGNSA in the germline V gene. The CDR3 extends over 17 amino acids. V lost 5 bases and J lost 1; bases outside the gene matches: 10. Written as DNA, the CDR3 is TGTGCCAGCAGCCGACAGGGGGCCCGACTCACCCAAGAGACCCAGTACTTC. Translated: CASSRQGARLTQETQYF.

A remark on this clone: Mismatch with germline at one junction end may stem from a read error. The J gene is TRBJ2-2, the V gene TRBV6-5, with 7 positions matching TRBD2. The germline V gene has CDR1 MNHEY and CDR2 SVGAGI. CDR3 length: 15 amino acids. CDR3 sequence: CASSYGLAATRELFF. CDR3 bases: TGTGCCAGCAGTTACGGGCTAGCGGCCACCCGGGAGCTGTTTTTT.

The chain employs TRBV6-5 and TRBJ1-2; D uncertain. CDR3 length: 14 amino acids. Germline values: CDR1 MNHEY, CDR2 SVGAGI. V dropped 0 bases and J dropped 4 bases, with 9 bases sitting between them. The CDR3 loop reads CASSYSGLTYGYTF. The CDR3, as DNA: TGTGCCAGCAGTTACTCCGGACTAACCTATGGCTACACCTTC.

The V call is TRBV5-1, the J call TRBJ2-3; 7 positions agree with TRBD1. Losses at the gene ends were 3 bases for V and 5 bases for J; bases not matched to a gene: 15. The CDR3 runs 17 residues. Germline V lookup: CDR1 SGHRS, CDR2 YFSETQ. The CDR3, as DNA: TGCGCCAGCAGCTCGAACGACCAATTACAGGGGCGAGATACGCAGTATTTT. Translating gives CASSSNDQLQGRDTQYF.

The chain uses TRBV30 and TRBJ2-2, with unresolved D. Germline V gene lookup returns CDR1 GTSNPN and CDR2 SVGIG (reference sequence). Trimming removed 5 bases at V and 7 bases at J, with 5 bases between. The CDR3 has 10 amino acids. CDR3: CAWEDGELFF. The CDR3 DNA reads as TGTGCCTGGGAGGACGGGGAGCTGTTTTTT.

The CDR3, as DNA: TGTGCCAGCAGCTTAGAGAGTACCTACGAGCAGTACTTC. Protein product: CASSLESTYEQYF. The genes are TRBV11-3 and TRBJ2-7, with D unclear. Trimming left V 0 bases short and J 2 bases short, with 5 bases between. The CDR3 runs 13 residues. Germline loops: CDR1 SGHNT, CDR2 YENEEA.

V is TRBV5-6 and J is TRBJ2-7; the D gene is possibly TRBD1 (6 bases). V lost 1 base to trimming and J lost 6 bases, with 8 bases between them. The CDR3 has 12 residues. Germline-derived CDR1 and CDR2 are SGHDT and YYEEEE. The CDR3 is CASSLQGLEQYF. The CDR3 DNA is TGTGCCAGCAGCTTGCAGGGGCTCGAGCAGTACTTC.

V is TRBV9 and J is TRBJ1-1, with D perhaps matching TRBD1 (6 bases). Trimming cost V 3 bases and J 4 bases, with 16 bases left between them. Germline CDR1 reads SGDLS; CDR2 reads YYNGEE. The CDR3 has 15 residues. DNA for the CDR3: TGTGCCAGCAGCGCCTTTGGGGGGGCGGGCACTGAAGCTTTCTTT. It is translated as CASSAFGGAGTEAFF. Full variable domain (outside the CDR3, taken from reference TRBV9 and TRBJ1-1): DSGVTQTPKHLITATGQRVTLRCSPRSGDLSVYWYQQSLDQGLQFLIQYYNGEERAKGNILERFSAQQFPDLHSELNLSSLELGDSALYFCASSAFGGAGTEAFFGQGTRLTVV.

The rearrangement links TRBV6-1 to TRBJ1-1; D is possibly TRBD1 (5 bases). The CDR3 has 15 residues. Trimming pared 7 bases from V and 1 base from J, leaving 16 bases between. CDR1 MNHNS and CDR2 SASEGT come from the germline V gene. CDR3 nucleotides: TGTGCCAGCACCCTACCCCATACAGGGAACACTGAAGCTTTCTTT. The encoded protein is CASTLPHTGNTEAFF.

The rearrangement joins TRBV14 to TRBJ1-4; tentative D call: TRBD1 (5 bases). Deletions cut 0 bases from V and 4 bases from J, with 15 bases between. Germline V gene sequence: CDR1 SGHDN, CDR2 FVKESK. This CDR3 comprises 17 residues. The chain's CDR3 is CASSQDKYGRDNEKLFF. The CDR3 nucleotides read TGTGCCAGCAGCCAAGATAAATATGGCAGGGATAATGAAAAACTGTTTTTT.

CDR3 sequence reads: CASSPPGQGPTEAFF. The CDR3 coding sequence is TGCGCCAGCAGCCCGCCGGGACAAGGTCCCACTGAAGCTTTCTTT. V gene TRBV4-1 combines with J gene TRBJ1-1; tentative D call: TRBD1 (6 bases). Trimming took off 4 bases at V and 4 bases at J, with 16 bases between the two ends. CDR1 is MGHRA and CDR2 is YSYEKL in the germline V gene. The CDR3 loop spans 15 amino acids.

The chain carries TRBV25-1 and TRBJ1-1; TRBD1 aligns across 7 bases. This CDR3 has 17 amino acids. Germline trimming cut 5 bases from V and 0 bases from J; bases unmatched to any gene: 12. The germline V gene encodes CDR1 MGHDK and CDR2 SYGVNS. CDR3 protein: CASSLTFSQGMNTEAFF. The CDR3, as DNA: TGTGCCAGCAGTCTAACCTTTTCACAGGGGATGAACACTGAAGCTTTCTTT.

This CDR3 is CASSLFGTGSYEQYF. The CDR3, as DNA: TGTGCCAGCAGCTTATTCGGGACAGGTAGTTACGAGCAGTACTTC. The V call is TRBV5-4, the J call TRBJ2-7; 8 nucleotides match TRBD1. V lost 2 bases to trimming and J lost 4 bases; unmatched junction nucleotides: 8. CDR1 is SGHNT, CDR2 YYREEE, per germline (reference sequence). CDR3 length equals 15 residues. The full variable domain, in which reference TRBV5-4 and TRBJ2-7 provide the parts outside the CDR3, is ETGVTQSPTHLIKTRGQQVTLRCSSQSGHNTVSWYQQALGQGPQFIFQYYREEENGRGNFPPRFSGLQFPNYSSELNVNALELDDSALYLCASSLFGTGSYEQYFGPGTRLTVT.